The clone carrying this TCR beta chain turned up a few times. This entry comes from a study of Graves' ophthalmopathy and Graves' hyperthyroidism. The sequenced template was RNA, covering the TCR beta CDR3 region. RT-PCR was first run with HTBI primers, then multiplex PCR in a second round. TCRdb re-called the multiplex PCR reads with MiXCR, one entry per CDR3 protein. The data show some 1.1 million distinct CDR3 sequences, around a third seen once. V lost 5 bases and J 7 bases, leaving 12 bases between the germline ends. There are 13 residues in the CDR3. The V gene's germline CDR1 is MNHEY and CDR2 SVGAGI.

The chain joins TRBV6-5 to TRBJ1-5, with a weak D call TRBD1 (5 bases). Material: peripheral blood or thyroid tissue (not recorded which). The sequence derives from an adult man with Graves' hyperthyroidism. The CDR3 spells CASSGAFGQPQHF. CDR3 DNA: TGTGCCAGCAGTGGGGCCTTCGGGCAGCCCCAGCATTTT.